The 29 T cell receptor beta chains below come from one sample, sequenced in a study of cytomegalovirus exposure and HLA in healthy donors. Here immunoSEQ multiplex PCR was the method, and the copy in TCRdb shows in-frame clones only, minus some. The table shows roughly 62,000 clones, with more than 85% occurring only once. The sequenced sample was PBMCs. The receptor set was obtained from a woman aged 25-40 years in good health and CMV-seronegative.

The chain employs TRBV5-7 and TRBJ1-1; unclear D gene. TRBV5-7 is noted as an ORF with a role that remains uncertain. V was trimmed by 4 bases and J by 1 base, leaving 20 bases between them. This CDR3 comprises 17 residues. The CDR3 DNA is TGTGCCAGCAGCCACCCCGGCGGTGGCGCCCCGAACACTGAAGCTTTCTTT. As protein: CASSHPGGGAPNTEAFF.

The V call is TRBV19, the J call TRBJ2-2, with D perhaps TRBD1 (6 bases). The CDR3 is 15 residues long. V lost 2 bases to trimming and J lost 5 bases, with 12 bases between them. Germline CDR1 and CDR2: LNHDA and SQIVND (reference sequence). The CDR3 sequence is CASSINRDGTGELFF. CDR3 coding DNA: TGTGCCAGTAGTATAAACAGGGACGGGACCGGGGAGCTGTTTTTT.

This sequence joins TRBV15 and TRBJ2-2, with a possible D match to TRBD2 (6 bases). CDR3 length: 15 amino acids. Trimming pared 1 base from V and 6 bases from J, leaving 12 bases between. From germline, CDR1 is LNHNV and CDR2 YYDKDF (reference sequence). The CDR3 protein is CATSRATSFAGELFF. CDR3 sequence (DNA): TGTGCCACCAGCAGAGCAACTAGCTTCGCCGGGGAGCTGTTTTTT. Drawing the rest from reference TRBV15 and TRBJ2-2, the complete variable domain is DAMVIQNPRYQVTQFGKPVTLSCSQTLNHNVMYWYQQKSSQAPKLLFHYYDKDFNNEADTPDNFQSRRPNTSFCFLDIRSPGLGDTAMYLCATSRATSFAGELFFGEGSRLTVL.

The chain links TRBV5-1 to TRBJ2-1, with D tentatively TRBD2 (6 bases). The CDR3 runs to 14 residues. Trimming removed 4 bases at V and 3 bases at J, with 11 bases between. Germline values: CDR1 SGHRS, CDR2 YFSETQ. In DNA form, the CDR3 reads TGCGCCAGCAGCCTGACCGGGAGCTACAATGAGCAGTTCTTC. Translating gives CASSLTGSYNEQFF.

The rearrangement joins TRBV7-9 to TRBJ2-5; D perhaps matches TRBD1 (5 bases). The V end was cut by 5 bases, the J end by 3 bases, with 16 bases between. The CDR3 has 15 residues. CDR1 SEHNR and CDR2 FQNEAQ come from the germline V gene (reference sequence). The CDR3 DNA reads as TGTGCCAGCAGCGACTCCGGTGTCAGGGAAGAGACCCAGTACTTC. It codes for CASSDSGVREETQYF.

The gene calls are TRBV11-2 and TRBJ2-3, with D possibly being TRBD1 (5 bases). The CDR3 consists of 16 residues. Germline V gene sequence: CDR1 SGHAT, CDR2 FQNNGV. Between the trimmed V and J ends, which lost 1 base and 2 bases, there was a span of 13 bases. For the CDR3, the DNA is TGTGCCAGCAGCTTAGGCGCAGACAGCTTCACAGATACGCAGTATTTT. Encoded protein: CASSLGADSFTDTQYF.

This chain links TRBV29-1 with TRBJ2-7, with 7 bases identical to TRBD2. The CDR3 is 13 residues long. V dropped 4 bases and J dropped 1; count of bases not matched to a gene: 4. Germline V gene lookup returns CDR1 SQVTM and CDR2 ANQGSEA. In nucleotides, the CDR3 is TGCAGCGTTGGAGGGAGGGCTTCCTACGAGCAGTACTTC. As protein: CSVGGRASYEQYF.

The CDR3, as DNA: TGTGCCAGCAGCTTGGACCCCATAAAGGACAAAAGGGCTTTCTTT. As protein: CASSLDPIKDKRAFF. V usage is TRBV5-8 and J usage is TRBJ1-1, with D perhaps TRBD1 (5 bases). Trimming removed 0 bases at V and 11 bases at J, with 20 bases between. Per the germline V gene, CDR1 is SGHTS and CDR2 is YDEGEE. This CDR3 region has 15 residues.

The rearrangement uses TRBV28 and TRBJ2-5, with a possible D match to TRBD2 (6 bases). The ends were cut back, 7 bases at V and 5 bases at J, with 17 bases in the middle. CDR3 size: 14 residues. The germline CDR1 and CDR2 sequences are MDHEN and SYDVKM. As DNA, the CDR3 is TGTGCCAGCACAATTGGGGGGAGTGACGAGACCCAGTACTTC. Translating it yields CASTIGGSDETQYF.

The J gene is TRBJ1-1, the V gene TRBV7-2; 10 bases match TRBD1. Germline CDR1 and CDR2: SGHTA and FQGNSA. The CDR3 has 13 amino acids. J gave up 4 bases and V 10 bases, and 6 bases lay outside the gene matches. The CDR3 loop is CAIRQGARTEAFF. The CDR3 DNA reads TGTGCCATCCGACAGGGGGCGCGCACTGAAGCTTTCTTT.

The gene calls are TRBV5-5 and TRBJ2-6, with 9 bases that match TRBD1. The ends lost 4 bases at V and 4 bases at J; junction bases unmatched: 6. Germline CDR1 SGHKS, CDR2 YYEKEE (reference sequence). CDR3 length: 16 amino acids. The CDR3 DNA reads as TGTGCCAGCAGCCTACAGGGGGCGAGCGGGGCCAACGTCCTGACTTTC. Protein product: CASSLQGASGANVLTF. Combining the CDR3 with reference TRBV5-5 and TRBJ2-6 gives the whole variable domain DAGVTQSPTHLIKTRGQQVTLRCSPISGHKSVSWYQQVLGQGPQFIFQYYEKEERGRGNFPDRFSARQFPNYSSELNVNALLLGDSALYLCASSLQGASGANVLTFGAGSRLTVL.

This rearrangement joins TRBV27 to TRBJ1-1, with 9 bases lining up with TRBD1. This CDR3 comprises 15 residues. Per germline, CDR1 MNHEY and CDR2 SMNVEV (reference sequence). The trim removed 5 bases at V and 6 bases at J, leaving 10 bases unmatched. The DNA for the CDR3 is TGTGCCAGCAGTCCCGCGACACAGGGGGCCTCTGAAGCTTTCTTT. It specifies CASSPATQGASEAFF.

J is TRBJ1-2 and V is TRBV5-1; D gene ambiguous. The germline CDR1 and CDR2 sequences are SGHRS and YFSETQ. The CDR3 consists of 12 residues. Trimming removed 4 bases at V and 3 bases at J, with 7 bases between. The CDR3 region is CASSVDYYGYTF. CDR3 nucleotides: TGCGCCAGCAGCGTAGATTACTATGGCTACACCTTC.

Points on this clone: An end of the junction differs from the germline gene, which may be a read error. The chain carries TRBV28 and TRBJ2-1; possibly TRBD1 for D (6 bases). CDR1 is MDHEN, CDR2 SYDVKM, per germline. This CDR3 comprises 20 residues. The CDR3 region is CASSETTNPSARGGYTEQFF. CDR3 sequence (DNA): TGTGCCAGCAGCGAAACCACAAACCCGTCGGCCCGAGGGGGTTACACTGAGCAGTTCTTC. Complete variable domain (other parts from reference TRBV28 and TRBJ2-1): DVKVTQSSRYLVKRTGEKVFLECVQDMDHENMFWYRQDPGLGLRLIYFSYDVKMKEKGDIPEGYSVSREKKERFSLILESASTNQTSMYLCASSETTNPSARGGYTEQFFGPGTRLTVL.

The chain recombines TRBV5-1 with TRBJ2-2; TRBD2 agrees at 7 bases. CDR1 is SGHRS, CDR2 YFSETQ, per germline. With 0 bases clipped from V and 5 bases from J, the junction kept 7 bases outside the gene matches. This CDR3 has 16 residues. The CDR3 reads CASSLGGGSWTGELFF. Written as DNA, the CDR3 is TGCGCCAGCAGCTTGGGAGGCGGGAGTTGGACCGGGGAGCTGTTTTTT.

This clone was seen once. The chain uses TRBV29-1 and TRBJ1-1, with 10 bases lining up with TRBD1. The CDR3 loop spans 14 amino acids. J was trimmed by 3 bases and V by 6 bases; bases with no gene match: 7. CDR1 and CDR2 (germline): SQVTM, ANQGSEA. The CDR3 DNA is TGCAGCGTGAGCGGCGGGACAGGGGACACTGAAGCTTTCTTT. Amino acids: CSVSGGTGDTEAFF.

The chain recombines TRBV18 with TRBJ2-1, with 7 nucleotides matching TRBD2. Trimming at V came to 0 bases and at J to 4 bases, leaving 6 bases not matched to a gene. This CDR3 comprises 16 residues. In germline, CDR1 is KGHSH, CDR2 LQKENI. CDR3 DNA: TGTGCCAGCTCACCACCTACGATCGGGGGGTACAATGAGCAGTTCTTC. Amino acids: CASSPPTIGGYNEQFF.

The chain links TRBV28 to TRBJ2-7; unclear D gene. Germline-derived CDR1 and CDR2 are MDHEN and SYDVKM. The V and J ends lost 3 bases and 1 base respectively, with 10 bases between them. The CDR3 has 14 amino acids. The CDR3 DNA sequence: TGTGCCAGCAGTTTCGTTCCCGTTTCCTACGAGCAGTACTTC. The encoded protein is CASSFVPVSYEQYF.

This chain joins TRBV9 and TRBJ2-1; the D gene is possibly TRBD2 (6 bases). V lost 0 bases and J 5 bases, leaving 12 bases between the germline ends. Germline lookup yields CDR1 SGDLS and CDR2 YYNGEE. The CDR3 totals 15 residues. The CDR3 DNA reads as TGTGCCAGCAGCGTAGAGGCTAGCGTTGACAATGAGCAGTTCTTC. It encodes CASSVEASVDNEQFF.

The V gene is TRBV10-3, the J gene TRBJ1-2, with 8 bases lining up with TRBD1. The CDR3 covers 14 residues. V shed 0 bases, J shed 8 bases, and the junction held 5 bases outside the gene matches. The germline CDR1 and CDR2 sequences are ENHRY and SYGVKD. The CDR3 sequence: CAISESDRAGGYTF. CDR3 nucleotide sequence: TGTGCCATCAGTGAGTCGGACAGGGCGGGAGGCTACACCTTC.

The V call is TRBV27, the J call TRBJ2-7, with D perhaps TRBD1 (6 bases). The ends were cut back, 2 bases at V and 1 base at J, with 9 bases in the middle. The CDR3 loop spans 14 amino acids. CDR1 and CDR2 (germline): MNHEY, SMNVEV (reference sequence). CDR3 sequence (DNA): TGTGCCAGCAGTTTAAGCAGGGGATCCTACGAGCAGTACTTC. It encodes CASSLSRGSYEQYF.

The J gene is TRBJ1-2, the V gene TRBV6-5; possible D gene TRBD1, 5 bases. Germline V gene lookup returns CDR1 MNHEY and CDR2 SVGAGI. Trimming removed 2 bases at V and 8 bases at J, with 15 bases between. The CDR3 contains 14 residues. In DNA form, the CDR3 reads TGTGCCAGCAGTTACGGGCAGGGCAAGGCCGGCTACACCTTC. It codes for CASSYGQGKAGYTF.

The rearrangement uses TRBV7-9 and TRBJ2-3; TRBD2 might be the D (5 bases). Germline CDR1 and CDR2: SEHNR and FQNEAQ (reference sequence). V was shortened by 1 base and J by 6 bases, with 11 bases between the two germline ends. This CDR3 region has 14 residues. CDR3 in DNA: TGTGCCAGCAGCTTAGAACTAGTAGGTGATACGCAGTATTTT. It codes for CASSLELVGDTQYF.

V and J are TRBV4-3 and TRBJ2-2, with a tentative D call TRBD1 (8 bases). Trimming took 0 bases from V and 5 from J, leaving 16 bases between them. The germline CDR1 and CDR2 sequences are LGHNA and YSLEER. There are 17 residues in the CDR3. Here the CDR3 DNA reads TGCGCCAGCAGCCAAGAACTTGGACAGGGAGGGACCGGGGAGCTGTTTTTT. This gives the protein CASSQELGQGGTGELFF.

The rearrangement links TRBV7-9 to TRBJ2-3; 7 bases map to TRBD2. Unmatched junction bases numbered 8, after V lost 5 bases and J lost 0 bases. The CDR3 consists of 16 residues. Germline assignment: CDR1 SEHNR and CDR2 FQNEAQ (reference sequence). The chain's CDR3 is CASSHKRDRSTDTQYF. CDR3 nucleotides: TGTGCCAGCAGCCATAAGCGGGACCGGAGCACAGATACGCAGTATTTT.

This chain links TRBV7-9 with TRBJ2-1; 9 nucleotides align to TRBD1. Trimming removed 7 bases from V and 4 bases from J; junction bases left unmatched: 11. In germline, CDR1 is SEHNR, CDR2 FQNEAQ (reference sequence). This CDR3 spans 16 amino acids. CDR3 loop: CASTSRTGEGYNEQFF. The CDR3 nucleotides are TGTGCCAGCACCTCAAGGACAGGGGAAGGGTACAATGAGCAGTTCTTC.

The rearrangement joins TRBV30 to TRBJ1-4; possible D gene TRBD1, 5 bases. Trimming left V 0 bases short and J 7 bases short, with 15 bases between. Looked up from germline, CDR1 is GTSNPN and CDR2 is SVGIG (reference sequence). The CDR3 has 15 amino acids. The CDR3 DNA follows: TGTGCCTGGAGTGTACTAGGGGAGGGAGGTGAAAAACTGTTTTTT. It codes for CAWSVLGEGGEKLFF.

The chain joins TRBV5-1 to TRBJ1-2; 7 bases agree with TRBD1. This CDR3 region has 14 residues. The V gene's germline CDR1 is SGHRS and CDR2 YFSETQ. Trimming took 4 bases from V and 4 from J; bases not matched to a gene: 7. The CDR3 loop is CASSPTGDVYGYTF. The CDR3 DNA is TGCGCCAGCAGCCCCACAGGGGACGTCTATGGCTACACCTTC.

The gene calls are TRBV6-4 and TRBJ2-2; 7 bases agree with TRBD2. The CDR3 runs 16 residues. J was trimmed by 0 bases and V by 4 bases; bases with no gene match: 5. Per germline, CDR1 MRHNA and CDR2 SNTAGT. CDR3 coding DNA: TGTGCCAGCAGTGCTAGCGGAGATACGAACACCGGGGAGCTGTTTTTT. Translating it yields CASSASGDTNTGELFF.